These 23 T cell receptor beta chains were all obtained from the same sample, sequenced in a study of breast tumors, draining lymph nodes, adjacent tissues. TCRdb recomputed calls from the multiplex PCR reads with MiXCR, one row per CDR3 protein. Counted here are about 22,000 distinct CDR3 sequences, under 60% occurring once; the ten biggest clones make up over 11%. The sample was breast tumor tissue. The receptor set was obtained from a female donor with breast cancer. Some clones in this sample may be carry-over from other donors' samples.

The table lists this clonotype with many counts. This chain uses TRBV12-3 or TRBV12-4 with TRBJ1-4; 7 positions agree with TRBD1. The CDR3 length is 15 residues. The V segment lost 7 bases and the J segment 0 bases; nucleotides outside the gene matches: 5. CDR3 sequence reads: CASIETGATNEKLFF. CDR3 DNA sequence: TGTGCCAGCATTGAAACAGGGGCAACTAATGAAAAACTGTTTTTT.

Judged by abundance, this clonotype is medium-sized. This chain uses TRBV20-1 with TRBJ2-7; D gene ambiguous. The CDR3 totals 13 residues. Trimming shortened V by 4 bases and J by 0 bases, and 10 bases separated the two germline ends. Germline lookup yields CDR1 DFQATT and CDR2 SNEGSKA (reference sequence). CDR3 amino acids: CSATAGFSYEQYF. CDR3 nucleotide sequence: TGCAGTGCTACCGCAGGTTTCTCCTACGAGCAGTACTTC.

Here the CDR3 DNA reads TGTGCCAGCAGCTGGCAGAGACTAGGCACAGATACGCAGTATTTT. Protein product: CASSWQRLGTDTQYF. V gene TRBV11-1 combines with J gene TRBJ2-3; TRBD2 might be the D (6 bases). This CDR3 spans 15 amino acids. Germline assignment: CDR1 SGHAT and CDR2 FQDESV (reference sequence). Trimming removed 4 bases from V and 1 base from J, with 12 bases in between.

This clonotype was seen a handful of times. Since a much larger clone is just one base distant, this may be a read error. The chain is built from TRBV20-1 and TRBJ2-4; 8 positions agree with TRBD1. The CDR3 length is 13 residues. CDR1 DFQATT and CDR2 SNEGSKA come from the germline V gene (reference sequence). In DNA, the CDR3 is TGCAGTGCTAGGCAGGGGGCCAAAAACACTCAGTACTTC. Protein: CSARQGAKNTQYF.

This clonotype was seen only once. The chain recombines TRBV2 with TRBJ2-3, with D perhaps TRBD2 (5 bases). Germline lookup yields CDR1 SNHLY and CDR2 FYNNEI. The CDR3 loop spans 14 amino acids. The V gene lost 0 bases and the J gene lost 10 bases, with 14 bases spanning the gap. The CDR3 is CASSEAGGQDAQYF. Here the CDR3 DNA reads TGTGCCAGCAGTGAAGCGGGCGGGCAGGATGCGCAGTATTTT.

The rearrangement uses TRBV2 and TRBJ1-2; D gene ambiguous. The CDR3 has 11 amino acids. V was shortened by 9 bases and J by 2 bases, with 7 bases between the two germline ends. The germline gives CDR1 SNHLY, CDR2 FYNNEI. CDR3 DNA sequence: TGTGCCAGAGGGTCGAACTATGGCTACACCTTC. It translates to CARGSNYGYTF.

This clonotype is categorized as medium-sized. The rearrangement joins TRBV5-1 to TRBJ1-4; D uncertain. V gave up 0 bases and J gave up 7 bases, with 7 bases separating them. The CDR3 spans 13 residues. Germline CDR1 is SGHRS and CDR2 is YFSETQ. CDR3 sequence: CASSLAIREKLFF. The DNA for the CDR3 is TGCGCCAGCAGCTTGGCCATACGTGAAAAACTGTTTTTT.

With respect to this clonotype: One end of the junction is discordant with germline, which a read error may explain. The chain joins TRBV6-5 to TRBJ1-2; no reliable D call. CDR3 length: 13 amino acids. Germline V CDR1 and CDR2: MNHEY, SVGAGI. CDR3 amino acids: CASSHSSGRGYTF. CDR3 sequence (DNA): TGTGCCAGCAGTCACTCGTCGGGCAGAGGCTACACCTTC.

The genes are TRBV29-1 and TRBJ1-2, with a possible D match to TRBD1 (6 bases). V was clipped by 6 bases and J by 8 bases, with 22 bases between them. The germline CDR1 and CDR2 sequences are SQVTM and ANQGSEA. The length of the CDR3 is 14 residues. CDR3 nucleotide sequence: TGCAGCGTAGATGGACTAGCGGGGGGCGGGGGCTACACCTTC. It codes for CSVDGLAGGGGYTF. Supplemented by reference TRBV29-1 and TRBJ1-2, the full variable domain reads SAVISQKPSRDICQRGTSLTIQCQVDSQVTMMFWYRQQPGQSLTLIATANQGSEATYESGFVIDKFPISRPNLTFSTLTVSNMSPEDSSIYLCSVDGLAGGGGYTFGSGTRLTVV.

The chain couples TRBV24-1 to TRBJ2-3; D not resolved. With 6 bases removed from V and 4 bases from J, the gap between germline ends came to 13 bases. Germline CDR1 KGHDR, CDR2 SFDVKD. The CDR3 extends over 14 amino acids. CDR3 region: CATSISPTSDTQYF. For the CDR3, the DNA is TGTGCCACCAGTATCTCCCCTACGTCAGATACGCAGTATTTT.

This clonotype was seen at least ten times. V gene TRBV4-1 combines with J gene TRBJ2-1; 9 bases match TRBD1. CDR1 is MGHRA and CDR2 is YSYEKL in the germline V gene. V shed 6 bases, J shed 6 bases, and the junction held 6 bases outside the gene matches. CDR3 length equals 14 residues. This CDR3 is CASSDRGRGNEQFF. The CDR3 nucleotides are TGCGCCAGCAGTGACAGGGGGAGAGGCAATGAGCAGTTCTTC.

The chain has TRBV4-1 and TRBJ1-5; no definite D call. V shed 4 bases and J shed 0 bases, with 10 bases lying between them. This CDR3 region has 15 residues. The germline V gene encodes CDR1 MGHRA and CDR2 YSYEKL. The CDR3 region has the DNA TGCGCCAGCAGCCGAGGATGGCTTAGCAATCAGCCCCAGCATTTT. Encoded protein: CASSRGWLSNQPQHF.

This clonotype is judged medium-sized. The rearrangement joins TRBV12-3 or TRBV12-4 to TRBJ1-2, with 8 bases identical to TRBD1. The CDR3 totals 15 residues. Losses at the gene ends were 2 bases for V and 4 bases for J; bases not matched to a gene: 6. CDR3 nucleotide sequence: TGTGCCAGCAGTTTATCTTGGACAGGGATCTATGGCTACACCTTC. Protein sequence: CASSLSWTGIYGYTF.

DNA for the CDR3: TGTGCCAGCAGCTCCAAGGCCGGGACAGGGAGCGGGAGAGATACGCAGTATTTT. Its translation: CASSSKAGTGSGRDTQYF. The rearrangement joins TRBV7-2 to TRBJ2-3; a weak D match, TRBD1 (9 bases). The CDR3 is made up of 18 amino acids. CDR1 and CDR2 (germline): SGHTA, FQGNSA. Trimming took off 4 bases at V and 5 bases at J, with 25 bases between the two ends.

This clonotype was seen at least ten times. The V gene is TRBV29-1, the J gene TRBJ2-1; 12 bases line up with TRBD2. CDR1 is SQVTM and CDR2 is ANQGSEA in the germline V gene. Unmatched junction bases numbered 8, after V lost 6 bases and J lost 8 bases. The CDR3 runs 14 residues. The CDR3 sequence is CSVAPTSGSYEQFF. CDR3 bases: TGCAGCGTCGCTCCGACTAGCGGGAGCTATGAGCAGTTCTTC.

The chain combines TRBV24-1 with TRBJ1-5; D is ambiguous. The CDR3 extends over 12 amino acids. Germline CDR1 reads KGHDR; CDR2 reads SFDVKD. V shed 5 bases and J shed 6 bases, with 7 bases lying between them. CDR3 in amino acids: CATSAEAQPQHF. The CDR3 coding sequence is TGTGCCACCAGTGCGGAGGCTCAGCCCCAGCATTTT.

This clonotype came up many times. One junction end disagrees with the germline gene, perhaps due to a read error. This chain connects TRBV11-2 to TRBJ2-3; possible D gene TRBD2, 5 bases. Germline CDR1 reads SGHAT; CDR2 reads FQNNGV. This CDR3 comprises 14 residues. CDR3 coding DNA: TGTGCCAGCGGCTTCGGAGGCCCCGGGGATACGCAGTATTTT. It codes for CASGFGGPGDTQYF.

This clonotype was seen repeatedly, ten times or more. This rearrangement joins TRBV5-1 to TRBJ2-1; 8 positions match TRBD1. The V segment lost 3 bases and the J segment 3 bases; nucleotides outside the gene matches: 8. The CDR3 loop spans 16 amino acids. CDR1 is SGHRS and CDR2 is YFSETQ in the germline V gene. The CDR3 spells CASSSTGTGIYNEQFF. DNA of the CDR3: TGCGCCAGCAGCTCTACCGGGACAGGAATCTACAATGAGCAGTTCTTC.

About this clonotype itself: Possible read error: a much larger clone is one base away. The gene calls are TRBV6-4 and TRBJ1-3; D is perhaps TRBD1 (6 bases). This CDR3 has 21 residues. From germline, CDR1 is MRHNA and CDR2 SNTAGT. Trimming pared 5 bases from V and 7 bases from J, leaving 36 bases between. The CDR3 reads CASSHTDFQDSKQLCRNTIYF. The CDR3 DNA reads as TGTGCCAGCAGTCACACCGACTTCCAGGACAGCAAACAGTTATGTAGGAACACCATATATTTT.

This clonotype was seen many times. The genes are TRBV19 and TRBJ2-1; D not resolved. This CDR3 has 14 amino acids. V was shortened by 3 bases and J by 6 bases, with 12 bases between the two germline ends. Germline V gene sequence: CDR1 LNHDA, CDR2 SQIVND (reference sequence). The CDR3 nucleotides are TGTGCCAGTAGTATTATCCGGTTAGGCAATGAGCAGTTCTTC. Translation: CASSIIRLGNEQFF.

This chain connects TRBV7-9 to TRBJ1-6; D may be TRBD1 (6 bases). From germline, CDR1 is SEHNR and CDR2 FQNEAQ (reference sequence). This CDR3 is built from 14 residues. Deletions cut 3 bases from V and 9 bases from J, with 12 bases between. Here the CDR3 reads CASSFRRGRSPLHF. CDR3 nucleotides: TGTGCCAGCAGCTTCCGTCGGGGGCGTTCACCCCTCCACTTT.

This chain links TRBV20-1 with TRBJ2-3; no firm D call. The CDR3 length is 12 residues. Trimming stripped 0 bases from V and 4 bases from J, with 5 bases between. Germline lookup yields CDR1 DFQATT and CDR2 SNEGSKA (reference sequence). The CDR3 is CSARDQADTQYF. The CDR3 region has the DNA TGCAGTGCTAGAGATCAAGCAGATACGCAGTATTTT.

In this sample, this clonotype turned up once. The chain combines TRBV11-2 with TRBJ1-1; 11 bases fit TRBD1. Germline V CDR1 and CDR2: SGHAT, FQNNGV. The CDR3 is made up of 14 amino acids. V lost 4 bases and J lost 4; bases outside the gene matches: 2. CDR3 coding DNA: TGTGCCAGCAGCTGGGACAGGGGGGGCACTGAAGCTTTCTTT. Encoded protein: CASSWDRGGTEAFF.